This record looks at one T cell receptor beta chain sequence and its context. V was shortened by 0 bases and J by 0 bases, with 6 bases between the two germline ends. The V gene's germline CDR1 is SGDLS and CDR2 YYNGEE. The length of the CDR3 is 15 residues. This entry belongs to a study of shared clonotypes between healthy human individuals. The method was immunoSEQ multiplex PCR; TCRdb's version includes in-frame clones alone and lacks a portion of them. The table shows roughly 1,500,000 clones, with around 98% occurring only once. The sequenced material came from naive CD4+ T cells sorted from blood. As to subset: CD45RA+ positively selected. This TCR was sampled from a man younger than 40 in good health. The chain is built from TRBV9 and TRBJ1-4; TRBD1 might be the D (6 bases). This CDR3 is CASSVEGATNEKLFF. CDR3 bases: TGTGCCAGCAGCGTAGAGGGGGCAACTAATGAAAAACTGTTTTTT.